These T cell receptor beta chains were read from a single sample in a study of cytomegalovirus exposure and HLA in healthy donors. Sequencing used immunoSEQ multiplex PCR; TCRdb keeps in-frame clones, though not all of them. In the table there are 150,000 or so clones, more than 70% of which are singletons. The specimen sequenced was PBMCs. These receptors all stem from a woman between 35 and 50 years old in good health and CMV-seropositive. The conserved cysteine and the conserved F or W are not part of the CDR3 here.

TRBJ2-7 | TRBV11-3 | ASSYGGSRGEQY
TRBJ1-1 | TRBV21-1 | ASSSAQGWAF
TRBJ1-2 | TRBV19 | ASAPHEETAYGYT
TRBJ2-3 | TRBV19 | ASSIGGSSTDTQY
TRBJ2-1 | TRBV5-6 | ASSFSQGAGDEQF
TRBJ2-5 | TRBV5-6 | ASSLVGDRQETQY
TRBJ2-1 | TRBV9 | ASSVGLAGGYDEQF
TRBJ2-5 | TRBV5-1 | ASSLAGDETQY
TRBJ2-7 | TRBV7-2 | ASSPMGQPSLEQY
TRBJ2-1 | TRBV7-9 | ASSFPRLDEQF
TRBJ1-2 | TRBV10-3 | AISGEVTSSRYGYT
TRBJ2-7 | TRBV28 | ASSFRQGGSYEQY
TRBJ2-1 | TRBV19 | ASSIARGGSYNEQF
TRBJ1-5 | TRBV7-8 | ASSKGRTGEPQH
TRBJ1-2 | TRBV7-2 | ASSSTAGAVYGYT
TRBJ2-2 | TRBV13 | ASSLGWRGATGELF
TRBJ2-5 | TRBV28 | ASSSPGGTETQY
TRBJ1-4 | TRBV19 | ASSIDVGTGVANEKLF
TRBJ1-2 | TRBV7-2 | ASSHSGNYGYT
TRBJ2-7 | TRBV7-2 | ASSLVAGPYEQY
TRBJ1-5 | TRBV19 | ASSVAPNGQPQH
TRBJ2-1 | TRBV19 | ATDQGREYDEQF
TRBJ2-1 | TRBV7-6 | ASSPGGWDGDEQF